Each of the 8 T cell receptor beta chains below was sequenced from the same sample in a study of cytomegalovirus exposure and HLA in healthy donors. Clones were read by immunoSEQ multiplex PCR, and TCRdb kept only the in-frame ones, dropping some. The data hold about 240,000 clones, with approximately 87% observed a single time. The source material was PBMCs. The origin of the receptors is a man aged 18 to 29 in good health and CMV-seronegative.

The V gene is TRBV6-6, the J gene TRBJ1-2, with 7 nucleotides matching TRBD1. The length of the CDR3 is 14 residues. From germline, CDR1 is MNHNY and CDR2 SVGAGI (reference sequence). V lost 4 bases, J lost 2 bases, and 4 bases stayed unmatched. DNA of the CDR3: TGTGCCAGCAGTTCAGGGACAGCCAACTATGGCTACACCTTC. Translating it yields CASSSGTANYGYTF.

The chain combines TRBV28 with TRBJ1-2, with TRBD1 matching over 8 bases. The CDR3 sequence is 17 residues long. Losses at the gene ends were 2 bases for V and 4 bases for J; bases not matched to a gene: 12. CDR1 is MDHEN and CDR2 is SYDVKM in the germline V gene. CDR3 protein: CASSLIKDRASIYGYTF. The CDR3 region has the DNA TGTGCCAGCAGTTTAATTAAGGACAGGGCTAGTATCTATGGCTACACCTTC.

This chain joins TRBV27 and TRBJ1-6; D may be TRBD1 (5 bases). The germline gives CDR1 MNHEY, CDR2 SMNVEV (reference sequence). This CDR3 comprises 14 residues. V dropped 1 base and J dropped 10 bases, with 11 bases sitting between them. The CDR3 DNA follows: TGTGCCAGCAGTTTATTCAGGGTACGGTCACCCCTCCACTTT. This translates into CASSLFRVRSPLHF.

The chain carries TRBV28 and TRBJ1-3; 8 bases fit TRBD1. V dropped 5 bases and J dropped 4; count of bases not matched to a gene: 7. The germline V gene encodes CDR1 MDHEN and CDR2 SYDVKM. The length of the CDR3 is 15 residues. The CDR3 loop is CASSAQGALGNTIYF. The CDR3 nucleotides are TGTGCCAGCAGTGCGCAGGGGGCGCTGGGAAACACCATATATTTT.

V and J are TRBV5-6 and TRBJ2-1, with 7 bases aligning to TRBD1. Germline V CDR1 and CDR2: SGHDT, YYEEEE. The V segment lost 0 bases and the J segment 9 bases; nucleotides outside the gene matches: 3. The CDR3 runs 13 residues. The CDR3 DNA reads TGTGCCAGCAGCTTGGACAGGGGCACTGAGCAGTTCTTC. This sequence encodes CASSLDRGTEQFF.

The chain carries TRBV28 and TRBJ1-1, with D tentatively TRBD1 (6 bases). This CDR3 has 14 residues. The V gene lost 6 bases and the J gene lost 3 bases, with 14 bases spanning the gap. Germline V gives CDR1 MDHEN, CDR2 SYDVKM. CDR3 sequence: CASRVGDTYTEAFF. CDR3 DNA sequence: TGTGCCAGCAGGGTCGGGGACACCTACACTGAAGCTTTCTTT.

The chain has TRBV27 and TRBJ1-1; D possibly corresponds to TRBD1 (6 bases). The V end was cut by 6 bases, the J end by 8 bases, with 22 bases between. This CDR3 has 15 amino acids. Per the germline V gene, CDR1 is MNHEY and CDR2 is SMNVEV (reference sequence). The CDR3 nucleotides are TGTGCCAGCAGCCCTCGAGGGGGGGCGCATGGCGAAGCTTTCTTT. Protein: CASSPRGGAHGEAFF.

J is TRBJ2-5 and V is TRBV4-3; TRBD1 aligns across 9 bases. The CDR3 runs to 16 residues. Germline V CDR1 and CDR2: LGHNA, YSLEER. Trimming at V came to 4 bases and at J to 3 bases, leaving 9 bases not matched to a gene. CDR3 DNA sequence: TGCGCCAGCAGCCCCCGGGACAGGGAGAGAGAAGAGACCCAGTACTTC. The encoded protein is CASSPRDREREETQYF.